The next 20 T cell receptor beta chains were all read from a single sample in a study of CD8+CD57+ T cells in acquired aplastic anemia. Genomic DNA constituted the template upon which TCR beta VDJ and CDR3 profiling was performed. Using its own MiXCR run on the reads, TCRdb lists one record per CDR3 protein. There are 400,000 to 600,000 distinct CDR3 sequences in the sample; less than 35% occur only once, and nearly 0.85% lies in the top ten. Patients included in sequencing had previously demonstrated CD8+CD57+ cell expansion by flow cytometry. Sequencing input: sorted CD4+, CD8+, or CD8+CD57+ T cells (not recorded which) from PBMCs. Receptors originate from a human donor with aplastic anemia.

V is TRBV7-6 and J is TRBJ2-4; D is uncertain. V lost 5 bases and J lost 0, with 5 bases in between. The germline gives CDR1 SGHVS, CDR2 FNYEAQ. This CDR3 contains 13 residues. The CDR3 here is CASSPLAKNIQYF. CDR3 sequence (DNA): TGTGCCAGCAGCCCCCTAGCCAAAAACATTCAGTACTTC.

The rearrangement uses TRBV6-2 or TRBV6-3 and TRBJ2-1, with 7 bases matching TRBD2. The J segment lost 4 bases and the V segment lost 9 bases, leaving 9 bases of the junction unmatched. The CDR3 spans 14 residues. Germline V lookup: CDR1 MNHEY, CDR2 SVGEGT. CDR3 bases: TGTGCCAGTCGTGCGGGGACTAATTACAATGAGCAGTTCTTC. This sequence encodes CASRAGTNYNEQFF.

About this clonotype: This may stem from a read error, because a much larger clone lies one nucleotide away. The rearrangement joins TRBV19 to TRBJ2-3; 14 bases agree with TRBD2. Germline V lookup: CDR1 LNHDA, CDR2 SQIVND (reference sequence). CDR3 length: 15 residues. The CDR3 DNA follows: TGTGCCAGTGGACTAGCGGGGGGTTACACAGATACGCGGTATTTT. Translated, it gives CASGLAGGYTDTRYF.

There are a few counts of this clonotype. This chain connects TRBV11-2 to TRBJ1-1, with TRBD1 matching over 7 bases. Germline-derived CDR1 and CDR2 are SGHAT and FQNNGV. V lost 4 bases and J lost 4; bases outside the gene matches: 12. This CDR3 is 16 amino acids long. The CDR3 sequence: CASSYRQGAPGTEAFF. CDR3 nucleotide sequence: TGTGCCAGCAGCTACCGACAGGGCGCGCCGGGCACTGAAGCTTTCTTT.

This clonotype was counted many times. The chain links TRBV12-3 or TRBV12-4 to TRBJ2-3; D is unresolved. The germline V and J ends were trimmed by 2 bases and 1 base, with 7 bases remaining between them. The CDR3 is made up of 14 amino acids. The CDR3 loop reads CASSLYSRTDTQYF. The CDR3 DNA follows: TGTGCCAGCAGTTTATATAGCCGCACAGATACGCAGTATTTT.

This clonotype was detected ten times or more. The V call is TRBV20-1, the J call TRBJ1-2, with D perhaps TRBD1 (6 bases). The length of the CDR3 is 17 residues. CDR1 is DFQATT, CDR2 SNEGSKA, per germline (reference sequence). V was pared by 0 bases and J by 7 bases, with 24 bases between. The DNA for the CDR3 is TGCAGTGCTAGAGATGAATTGGGGGCGCGTCTACGTAGTGGCTACACCTTC. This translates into CSARDELGARLRSGYTF.

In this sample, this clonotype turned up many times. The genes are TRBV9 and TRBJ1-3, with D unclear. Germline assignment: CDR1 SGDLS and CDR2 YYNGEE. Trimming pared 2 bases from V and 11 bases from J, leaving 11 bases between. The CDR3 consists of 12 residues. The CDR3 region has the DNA TGTGCCAGCAGCGTTAAGTCTTTCCCCATATATTTT. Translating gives CASSVKSFPIYF. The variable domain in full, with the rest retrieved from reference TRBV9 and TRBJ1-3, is DSGVTQTPKHLITATGQRVTLRCSPRSGDLSVYWYQQSLDQGLQFLIQYYNGEERAKGNILERFSAQQFPDLHSELNLSSLELGDSALYFCASSVKSFPIYFGEGSWLTVV.

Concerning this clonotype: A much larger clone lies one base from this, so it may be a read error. The CDR3 reads CSARPTGDNSPLHF. Here the CDR3 DNA reads TGCAGTGCTCGCCCGACAGGGGATAATTCACCCCTCCACTTT. J is TRBJ1-6 and V is TRBV20-1; 8 nucleotides match TRBD1. The junction had 5 bases not matched to a gene; V was cut back by 5 bases and J by 5 bases. CDR1 is DFQATT, CDR2 SNEGSKA, per germline (reference sequence). The CDR3 length is 14 residues.

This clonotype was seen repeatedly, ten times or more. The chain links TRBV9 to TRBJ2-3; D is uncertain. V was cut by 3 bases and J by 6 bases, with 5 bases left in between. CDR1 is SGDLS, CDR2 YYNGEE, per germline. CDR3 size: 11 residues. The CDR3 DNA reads TGTGCCAGCAGCGAAGGGGATACGCAGTATTTT. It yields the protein CASSEGDTQYF.

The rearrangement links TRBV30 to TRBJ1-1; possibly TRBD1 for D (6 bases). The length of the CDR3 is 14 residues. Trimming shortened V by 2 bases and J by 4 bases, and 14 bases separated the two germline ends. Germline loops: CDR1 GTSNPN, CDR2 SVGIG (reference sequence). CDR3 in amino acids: CAWSKWKGGTEAFF. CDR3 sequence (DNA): TGTGCCTGGAGTAAGTGGAAAGGGGGCACTGAAGCTTTCTTT.

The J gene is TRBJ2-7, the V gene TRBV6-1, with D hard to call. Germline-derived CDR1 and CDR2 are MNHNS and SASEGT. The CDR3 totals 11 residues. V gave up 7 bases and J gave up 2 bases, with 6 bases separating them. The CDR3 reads CASNHAYEQYF. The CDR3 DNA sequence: TGTGCCAGCAACCACGCCTACGAGCAGTACTTC.

This chain's CDR3 is CASSLVGGAPNSPLHF. The CDR3 region has the DNA TGTGCCAGCAGCTTAGTCGGGGGGGCGCCTAATTCACCCCTCCACTTT. The chain has TRBV11-2 and TRBJ1-6; tentative D call: TRBD1 (6 bases). From germline, CDR1 is SGHAT and CDR2 FQNNGV. This CDR3 has 16 amino acids. V was pared by 1 base and J by 6 bases, with 13 bases between. Using reference TRBV11-2 and TRBJ1-6 for the parts outside the CDR3, the full variable domain is EAGVAQSPRYKIIEKRQSVAFWCNPISGHATLYWYQQILGQGPKLLIQFQNNGVVDDSQLPKDRFSAERLKGVDSTLKIQPAKLEDSAVYLCASSLVGGAPNSPLHFGNGTRLTVT.

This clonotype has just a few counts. Here the CDR3 DNA reads TGTGCCAGCAGCTTAGCCCCAGGACGGTCCGCGAACACCGGGGAGCTGTTTTTT. This sequence encodes CASSLAPGRSANTGELFF. This rearrangement joins TRBV7-2 to TRBJ2-2; D gene unclear. The CDR3 contains 18 residues. V gave up 0 bases and J gave up 0 bases, with 14 bases separating them. Per germline, CDR1 SGHTA and CDR2 FQGNSA. Full variable domain (remainder filled in from reference TRBV7-2 and TRBJ2-2): GAGVSQSPSNKVTEKGKDVELRCDPISGHTALYWYRQSLGQGLEFLIYFQGNSAPDKSGLPSDRFSAERTGGSVSTLTIQRTQQEDSAVYLCASSLAPGRSANTGELFFGEGSRLTVL.

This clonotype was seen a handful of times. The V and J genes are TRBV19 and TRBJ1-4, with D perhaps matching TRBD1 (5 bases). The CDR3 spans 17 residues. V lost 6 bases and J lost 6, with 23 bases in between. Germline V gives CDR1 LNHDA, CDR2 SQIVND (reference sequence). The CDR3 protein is CASRPWGMGRHDEKLFF. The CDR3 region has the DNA TGTGCCAGTAGGCCATGGGGCATGGGACGTCACGATGAAAAACTGTTTTTT.

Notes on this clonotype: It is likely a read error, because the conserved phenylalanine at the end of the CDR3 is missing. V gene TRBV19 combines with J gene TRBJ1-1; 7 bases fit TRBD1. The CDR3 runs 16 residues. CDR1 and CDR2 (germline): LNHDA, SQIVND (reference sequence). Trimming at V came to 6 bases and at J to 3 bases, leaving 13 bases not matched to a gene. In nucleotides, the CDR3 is TGTGCCAGTAGCTTACAGGGGAACCGCCGGGACACTGAAGCTTTCCTT. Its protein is CASSLQGNRRDTEAFL.

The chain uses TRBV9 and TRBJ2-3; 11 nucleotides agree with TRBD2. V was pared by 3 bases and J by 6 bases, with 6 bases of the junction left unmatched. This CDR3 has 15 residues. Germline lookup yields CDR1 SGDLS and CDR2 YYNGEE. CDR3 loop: CASSAMTSGIDTQYF. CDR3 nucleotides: TGTGCCAGCAGCGCGATGACTAGCGGGATCGATACGCAGTATTTT.

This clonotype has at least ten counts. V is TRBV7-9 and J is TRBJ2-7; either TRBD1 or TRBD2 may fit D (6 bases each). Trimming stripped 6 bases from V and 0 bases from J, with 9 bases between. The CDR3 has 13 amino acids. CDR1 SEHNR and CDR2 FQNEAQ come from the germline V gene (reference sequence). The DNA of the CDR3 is TGTGCCAGCAGAGGGGGGTTCTCCTACGAGCAGTACTTC. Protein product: CASRGGFSYEQYF.

The DNA of the CDR3 is TGTGCCAGCAGCCAGACTAAGGGGTACCAAGAGACCCAGTACTTC. Translated: CASSQTKGYQETQYF. V gene TRBV9 combines with J gene TRBJ2-5; either TRBD1 or TRBD2 may supply D (5 bases each). The CDR3 consists of 15 residues. Germline CDR1 reads SGDLS; CDR2 reads YYNGEE. The V and J ends lost 4 bases and 0 bases respectively, with 13 bases between them.

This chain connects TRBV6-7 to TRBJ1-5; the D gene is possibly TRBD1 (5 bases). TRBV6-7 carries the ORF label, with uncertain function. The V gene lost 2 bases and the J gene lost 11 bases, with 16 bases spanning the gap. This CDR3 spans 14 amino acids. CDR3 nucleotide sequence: TGTGCCAGCAGTTACCTCGGGACGGCCACGACCCAGCATTTT. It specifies CASSYLGTATTQHF.

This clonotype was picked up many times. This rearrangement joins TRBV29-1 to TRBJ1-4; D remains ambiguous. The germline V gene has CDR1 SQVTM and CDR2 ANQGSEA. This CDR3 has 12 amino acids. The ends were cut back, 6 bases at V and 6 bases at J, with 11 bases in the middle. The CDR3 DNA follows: TGCAGCGTAAATGGCGGAGATGAAAAACTGTTTTTT. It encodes CSVNGGDEKLFF.